The 6 T cell receptor beta chains listed next were all sequenced from one sample in a study of vaccination effects on CD4 cells after COVID-19. Having been cultured for roughly 9 days, the cells underwent CD4+ T cell isolation. These receptors have no known antigen. Profiled with immunoSEQ multiplex PCR; TCRdb holds only in-frame clones, not every one. The sample gives tens of thousands of clones, roughly four fifths of which show up once; approximately 2% is in the top ten. The input for sequencing was CD4+ T cells from PBMCs cultured without peptide, taken before COVID-19 vaccination. All receptors come from a human donor who received a COVID-19 vaccine.

This clone showed up just a few times. The chain carries TRBV6-6 and TRBJ2-7; D is ambiguous. In germline, CDR1 is MNHNY, CDR2 SVGAGI (reference sequence). V shed 0 bases and J shed 0 bases, with 12 bases lying between them. The CDR3 totals 16 residues. The CDR3 DNA reads as TGTGCCAGCAGTTACTCTCCGAGTTATAGCTCCTACGAGCAGTACGTC. It yields the protein CASSYSPSYSSYEQYV.

A few counts support this clone. The chain is built from TRBV7-3 and TRBJ2-1; TRBD2 matches at 7 bases. The germline V gene has CDR1 SGHTA and CDR2 FQGTGA. With 2 bases clipped from V and 10 bases from J, the junction kept 8 bases outside the gene matches. The CDR3 is made up of 14 amino acids. The CDR3 nucleotides are TGTGCCAGCAGCTTAGCGTCGGCTAGCGGCGAGCAGTTCTTC. Its protein is CASSLASASGEQFF.

CDR3 amino acids: CASGFTTPGQNTGELFF. The CDR3 DNA follows: TGTGCTAGTGGTTTTACTACCCCGGGACAGAACACCGGGGAGCTGTTTTTT. The V gene is TRBV12-5, the J gene TRBJ2-2; D is possibly TRBD1 (6 bases). CDR1 and CDR2 (germline): LGHNT, FRNRAP. The CDR3 totals 17 residues. V was pared by 3 bases and J by 1 base, with 15 bases between.

This clone was observed a single time. The genes are TRBV5-1 and TRBJ2-7; TRBD1 matches at 7 bases. Germline V gene data show CDR1 as SGHRS and CDR2 as YFSETQ. V trimming: 3 bases; J trimming: 4 bases; junction bases outside the gene matches: 7. The CDR3 is 14 residues long. DNA of the CDR3: TGCGCCAGCAGCTCGACAGGGCTTCAGTACGAGCAGTACGTC. Amino acids: CASSSTGLQYEQYV.

This clone has more than one count but fewer than ten. In DNA, the CDR3 is TGTGCCAGCATCTCCGTCAATGAGCAGTTCTTC. It is translated as CASISVNEQFF. This chain connects TRBV12-3 or TRBV12-4 to TRBJ2-1; D uncertain. V was shortened by 7 bases and J by 6 bases, with 7 bases between the two germline ends. The CDR3 has 11 residues.

CDR3 residues: CASSEARFRQGASDTQYF. CDR3 coding DNA: TGTGCCAGCAGTGAAGCGCGGTTCAGGCAGGGGGCTTCAGATACGCAGTATTTT. The gene calls are TRBV2 and TRBJ2-3; 8 bases match TRBD1. The junction had 12 bases not matched to a gene; V was cut back by 0 bases and J by 4 bases. This CDR3 has 18 residues. Germline CDR1 reads SNHLY; CDR2 reads FYNNEI.